Each of the 12 T cell receptor beta chains below was sequenced from the same sample in a study of cytomegalovirus exposure and HLA in healthy donors. It was with 60 Vbeta and 13 Jbeta primers that the PCR ran. Clones were read by immunoSEQ multiplex PCR, and TCRdb kept only the in-frame ones, dropping some. The profile covers approximately 150,000 clones, with around 80% appearing a single time and 1.4% to 1.5% taken by the ten largest. Sequenced input: PBMCs. These receptors were obtained from a woman aged 25 to 39 in good health and CMV-seropositive.

This clone was found a few times. The chain recombines TRBV21-1 with TRBJ2-7; no DNA check was done on the table's D call, TRBD1. TRBV21-1 is a known pseudogene. This CDR3 is built from 16 residues. Written as DNA, the CDR3 is TGTGCCAGCAGCAAAGCAGTGCCAGGGGGCGCAGACGAGCAGTACTTC. This translates into CASSKAVPGGADEQYF.

This clone was seen a single time. This chain joins TRBV11-3 and TRBJ2-1, with 10 bases lining up with TRBD2. V dropped 3 bases and J dropped 3; count of bases not matched to a gene: 14. Germline CDR1 and CDR2: SGHNT and YENEEA. The CDR3 spans 19 residues. In nucleotides, the CDR3 is TGTGCCAGCAGCTTCTTCACTAGCGGGGAGAGCTTAGACTACAATGAGCAGTTCTTC. Translation gives CASSFFTSGESLDYNEQFF. Based on the CDR3 plus reference TRBV11-3 and TRBJ2-1, the full variable domain is EAGVVQSPRYKIIEKKQPVAFWCNPISGHNTLYWYLQNLGQGPELLIRYENEEAVDDSQLPKDRFSAERLKGVDSTLKIQPAELGDSAVYLCASSFFTSGESLDYNEQFFGPGTRLTVL.

This rearrangement joins TRBV28 to TRBJ2-1; 9 bases fit TRBD2. After removal of 7 bases from V and 7 bases from J, the junction contained 11 bases not matched to a gene. This CDR3 is built from 15 residues. Germline CDR1 and CDR2: MDHEN and SYDVKM. CDR3 in amino acids: CASKWISGSLNEQFF. In DNA, the CDR3 is TGTGCCAGCAAATGGATTAGCGGGAGTCTGAATGAGCAGTTCTTC. Filled out from reference TRBV28 and TRBJ2-1, the complete variable domain reads DVKVTQSSRYLVKRTGEKVFLECVQDMDHENMFWYRQDPGLGLRLIYFSYDVKMKEKGDIPEGYSVSREKKERFSLILESASTNQTSMYLCASKWISGSLNEQFFGPGTRLTVL.

This chain connects TRBV6-5 to TRBJ1-2, with D maybe TRBD1 (5 bases). The germline gives CDR1 MNHEY, CDR2 SVGAGI. V shed 6 bases and J shed 7 bases, with 15 bases lying between them. The CDR3 consists of 13 residues. In DNA, the CDR3 is TGTGCCAGCAGCCCTGGGACTTATGGTGGCTACACCTTC. This encodes CASSPGTYGGYTF.

This clone is a singleton in its sample. The CDR3 spells CASSTSGQGEQYF. Written as DNA, the CDR3 is TGTGCCAGCAGCACCAGCGGTCAGGGGGAGCAGTACTTC. The V call is TRBV11-1, the J call TRBJ2-7; D possibly corresponds to TRBD1 (6 bases). The CDR3 loop spans 13 amino acids. The germline gives CDR1 SGHAT, CDR2 FQDESV (reference sequence). V lost 5 bases, J lost 7 bases, and 15 bases lay in between.

CDR3 region: CASRPDRGHEQYF. In DNA, the CDR3 is TGTGCCAGCCGCCCGGACAGGGGCCACGAGCAGTACTTC. The J gene is TRBJ2-7, the V gene TRBV19, with 9 bases identical to TRBD1. CDR1 and CDR2 (germline): LNHDA, SQIVND (reference sequence). The CDR3 length is 13 residues. The junction had 8 bases not matched to a gene; V was cut back by 9 bases and J by 5 bases. The whole variable domain, filled in from reference TRBV19 and TRBJ2-7, reads DGGITQSPKYLFRKEGQNVTLSCEQNLNHDAMYWYRQDPGQGLRLIYYSQIVNDFQKGDIAEGYSVSREKKESFPLTVTSAQKNPTAFYLCASRPDRGHEQYFGPGTRLTVT.

This clone was counted only a few times. The DNA for the CDR3 is TGTGCCAGCAGCGTAGAGGTAGCGTCAGAGACCCAGTACTTC. This encodes CASSVEVASETQYF. The chain links TRBV9 to TRBJ2-5; tentative D call: TRBD2 (5 bases). Per the germline V gene, CDR1 is SGDLS and CDR2 is YYNGEE. The CDR3 length is 14 residues. Trimming stripped 0 bases from V and 4 bases from J, with 10 bases between.

This clone has only a few counts. This chain uses TRBV6-5 with TRBJ2-7, with D perhaps TRBD1 (6 bases). V dropped 0 bases and J dropped 3 bases, with 15 bases sitting between them. This CDR3 region has 16 residues. Germline V gives CDR1 MNHEY, CDR2 SVGAGI. CDR3 nucleotides: TGTGCCAGCAGTTACTCGAGTAGTACAGGGAGCTACGAGCAGTACTTC. It translates to CASSYSSSTGSYEQYF.

This clone was counted a few times. The V and J genes are TRBV7-8 and TRBJ2-5, with unresolved D. The CDR3 runs 15 residues. Germline CDR1 SGHVS, CDR2 FQNEAQ. The germline V and J ends were trimmed by 2 bases and 2 bases, with 12 bases remaining between them. The CDR3 region is CASSLPGAAQETQYF. CDR3 nucleotides: TGTGCCAGCAGCTTACCTGGTGCGGCGCAAGAGACCCAGTACTTC.

V and J are TRBV30 and TRBJ1-4; D is uncertain. This CDR3 comprises 14 residues. The V end lost 1 base, the J end lost 6 bases, and 12 bases lay between the germline ends. Per the germline V gene, CDR1 is GTSNPN and CDR2 is SVGIG (reference sequence). The CDR3 DNA reads as TGTGCCTGGAGTGCACGGAGGGATCATGAAAAACTGTTTTTT. This translates into CAWSARRDHEKLFF.

The chain is built from TRBV18 and TRBJ1-3; 7 bases align to TRBD1. Germline V lookup: CDR1 KGHSH, CDR2 LQKENI. Trimming took 2 bases from V and 4 from J; bases not matched to a gene: 5. CDR3 length: 15 residues. The CDR3 here is CASSPAGTAGNTIYF. The CDR3 DNA is TGTGCCAGCTCACCAGCCGGGACAGCCGGAAACACCATATATTTT.

This clone appeared once. The V and J genes are TRBV5-1 and TRBJ2-7, with 9 bases fitting TRBD1. This CDR3 has 14 residues. Germline CDR1 SGHRS, CDR2 YFSETQ. Trimming cost V 3 bases and J 4 bases; bases outside gene matches: 5. In DNA, the CDR3 is TGCGCCAGCAGCTCGACAGGGGGATCTTACGAGCAGTACTTC. Translating gives CASSSTGGSYEQYF.